This T cell receptor (beta chain) was captured by sequencing in a study of T cell repertoires in cytomegalovirus infection. Study background: Public TCR beta signature analysis indicated the presence of both CMV infection and matching HLA type.

Using its own MiXCR run on the reads, TCRdb lists one record per CDR3 protein. In the table there are 110,000 or so distinct CDR3 sequences, 30% of which are singletons. As concerns this clonotype: Its antigen remains unidentified.

This CDR3 comprises 14 residues. Trimming took off 7 bases at V and 4 bases at J, with 16 bases between the two ends. Germline V gives CDR1 MDHEN, CDR2 SYDVKM. The receptor was derived from a human donor in good health (CMV status not recorded). Some clones in this sample may be carry-over from other donors' samples. This chain connects TRBV28 to TRBJ1-1; D is perhaps TRBD1 (5 bases). The sample in question was CD8+ T cells from cultured PBMCs, obtained from culture after CMV antigen stimulation. The CDR3 DNA is TGTGCCAGCAAGGGGAGCAACCTGGGCACTGAAGCTTTCTTT. It is translated as CASKGSNLGTEAFF.